This T cell receptor beta chain came from a study of blood T cells in healthy people across ages. Study results and caveats: It was held that diversity estimates obtained from one million T cells represented underestimates. Age advanced and TCR beta diversity per million T cells fell, roughly linearly.

The CDR3 contains 14 residues. The V end was cut by 0 bases, the J end by 0 bases, with 3 bases between. In germline, CDR1 is SGDLS, CDR2 YYNGEE. This clonotype showed up just a few times. Antigen specificity is unknown. Combining a sample-barcoded 5' primer with a J-beta primer mix, a second PCR ran for roughly 7 to 12 cycles. A single record per CDR3 protein comes from TCRdb applying MiXCR to the 5' RACE reads. The sample has around 280,000 distinct CDR3 sequences, less than 30% seen once; the top ten hold 29%. The specimen sequenced was blood. The V and J genes are TRBV9 and TRBJ2-2; D is unresolved. This clonotype originated in a woman in her 70s in good health. The CDR3 protein is CASSVGPNTGELFF. CDR3 bases: TGTGCCAGCAGCGTAGGACCGAACACCGGGGAGCTGTTTTTT.